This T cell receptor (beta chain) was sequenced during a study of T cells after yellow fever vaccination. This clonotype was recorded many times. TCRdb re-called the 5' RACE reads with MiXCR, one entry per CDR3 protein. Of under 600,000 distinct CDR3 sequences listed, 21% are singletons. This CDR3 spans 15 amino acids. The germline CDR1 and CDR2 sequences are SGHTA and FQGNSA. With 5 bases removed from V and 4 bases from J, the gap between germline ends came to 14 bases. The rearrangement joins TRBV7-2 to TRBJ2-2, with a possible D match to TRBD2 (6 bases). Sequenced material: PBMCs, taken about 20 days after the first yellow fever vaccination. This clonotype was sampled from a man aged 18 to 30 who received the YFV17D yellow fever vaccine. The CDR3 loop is CASSLLSGGTGELFF. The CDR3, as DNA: TGTGCCAGCAGCCTGCTATCCGGGGGCACCGGGGAGCTGTTTTTT.